These 15 T cell receptor beta chains were all obtained from the same sample, sequenced in a study of cytomegalovirus exposure and HLA in healthy donors. The PCR was carried out with 60 Vbeta primers and 13 Jbeta primers. Generated by immunoSEQ multiplex PCR, the TCRdb table keeps only in-frame clones and is missing some. There are some 95,000 clones in the sample; around four fifths occur only once, and over 4% lies in the top ten. The sample was PBMCs. These TCRs come from a woman in her 40s in good health and CMV-seropositive.

The chain carries TRBV5-1 and TRBJ1-1; TRBD1 matches 7 bases. The CDR3 totals 15 residues. V shed 3 bases and J 1 base; nucleotides not matched to a gene: 6. CDR1 is SGHRS, CDR2 YFSETQ, per germline. The CDR3 DNA reads TGCGCCAGCAGCTCCGAGGGGGACAGGAACACTGAAGCTTTCTTT. Translating it yields CASSSEGDRNTEAFF.

This clone was observed once. The chain recombines TRBV5-1 with TRBJ2-3, with 15 bases lining up with TRBD2. This CDR3 contains 16 residues. The junction had 3 bases not matched to a gene; V was cut back by 4 bases and J by 3 bases. CDR1 SGHRS and CDR2 YFSETQ come from the germline V gene. The CDR3 coding sequence is TGCGCCAGCAGCCCCGGGACTAGCGGGAGGACAGATACGCAGTATTTT. Protein product: CASSPGTSGRTDTQYF.

This clone was found once. This chain joins TRBV11-2 and TRBJ2-2; D not certain. The V gene lost 6 bases and the J gene lost 5 bases, with 7 bases spanning the gap. The CDR3 totals 12 residues. Germline CDR1 reads SGHAT; CDR2 reads FQNNGV. CDR3 in amino acids: CASRLRTGELFF. The CDR3 coding sequence is TGTGCCAGCAGGTTGAGGACCGGGGAGCTGTTTTTT. The full variable domain, its missing parts supplied by reference TRBV11-2 and TRBJ2-2, is EAGVAQSPRYKIIEKRQSVAFWCNPISGHATLYWYQQILGQGPKLLIQFQNNGVVDDSQLPKDRFSAERLKGVDSTLKIQPAKLEDSAVYLCASRLRTGELFFGEGSRLTVL.

The chain carries TRBV10-2 and TRBJ2-6, with D perhaps TRBD1 (6 bases). The CDR3 runs 16 residues. Germline CDR1 WSHSY, CDR2 SAAADI. V lost 5 bases to trimming and J lost 0 bases, with 11 bases between them. CDR3 protein: CASSPTGTSGANVLTF. CDR3 coding DNA: TGCGCCAGCAGTCCGACAGGAACCTCTGGGGCCAACGTCCTGACTTTC.

In DNA form, the CDR3 reads TGTGCCAGCAGTGAAATGCTAGCGGAAGAGACCCAGTACTTC. It codes for CASSEMLAEETQYF. J is TRBJ2-5 and V is TRBV2; 7 bases line up with TRBD2. This CDR3 has 14 amino acids. Germline trimming cut 2 bases from V and 3 bases from J; bases unmatched to any gene: 3. Germline V gene lookup returns CDR1 SNHLY and CDR2 FYNNEI.

This clone was observed a few times. The chain is built from TRBV7-6 and TRBJ2-7, with TRBD2 matching over 9 bases. Trimming removed 3 bases from V and 5 bases from J; junction bases left unmatched: 11. Germline V lookup: CDR1 SGHVS, CDR2 FNYEAQ. This CDR3 comprises 16 residues. The CDR3 DNA follows: TGTGCCAGCAGCTTGGCTCTCGGCGGGAGGGTCCACGAGCAGTACTTC. This sequence encodes CASSLALGGRVHEQYF.

The chain employs TRBV2 and TRBJ2-2; maybe TRBD2 (5 bases). V was clipped by 3 bases and J by 2 bases, with 10 bases between them. Germline CDR1 is SNHLY and CDR2 is FYNNEI. The CDR3 is made up of 15 amino acids. The CDR3 sequence is CASSDRTLNTGELFF. Here the CDR3 DNA reads TGTGCCAGCAGTGATAGGACTCTTAACACCGGGGAGCTGTTTTTT.

This clone was seen only a few times. The chain links TRBV6-6 to TRBJ2-1, with D tentatively TRBD1 (5 bases). CDR1 MNHNY and CDR2 SVGAGI come from the germline V gene (reference sequence). The CDR3 consists of 16 residues. Trimming removed 6 bases at V and 0 bases at J, with 15 bases between. The CDR3 sequence is CASRLPTDLSYNEQFF. The CDR3 bases are TGTGCCAGCAGATTGCCGACAGATCTCTCCTACAATGAGCAGTTCTTC.

The chain links TRBV6-4 to TRBJ2-3; 7 bases align to TRBD1. The germline CDR1 and CDR2 sequences are MRHNA and SNTAGT. The CDR3 length is 15 residues. J lost 1 base, V lost 3 bases, and 4 bases had no gene match. The DNA of the CDR3 is TGTGCCAGCAGTGAAAGACAGGGAGGCACAGATACGCAGTATTTT. Its translation: CASSERQGGTDTQYF.

This clone showed up just once. At one end the junction does not follow the germline gene, possibly because of a read error. CDR3 bases: TGTGCTAGCAGCTTAGCGCCGGCGGGAGGGATTGAGACCCAGTACTTC. This gives the protein CASSLAPAGGIETQYF. This rearrangement joins TRBV7-7 to TRBJ2-5; TRBD2 matches 9 bases. Germline-derived CDR1 and CDR2 are SSHAT and FNYEAQ (reference sequence). This CDR3 is built from 16 residues.

The CDR3 is CASSLGPGGNTEAFF. The CDR3 DNA follows: TGTGCCAGCAGCTTAGGCCCGGGAGGGAACACTGAAGCTTTCTTT. The J gene is TRBJ1-1, the V gene TRBV7-2; no reliable D call. V lost 1 base and J 1 base, leaving 10 bases between the germline ends. This CDR3 is built from 15 residues. Germline-derived CDR1 and CDR2 are SGHTA and FQGNSA.

The chain couples TRBV6-6 to TRBJ2-3; D is possibly TRBD2 (5 bases). V shed 6 bases and J shed 1 base, with 11 bases lying between them. The germline CDR1 and CDR2 sequences are MNHNY and SVGAGI (reference sequence). This CDR3 region has 14 residues. The CDR3, as DNA: TGTGCCAGCAGGAGAGCGGACGGCACAGATACGCAGTATTTT. It encodes CASRRADGTDTQYF.

In its sample, this clone was seen once. The rearrangement joins TRBV5-4 to TRBJ2-3, with TRBD2 matching over 13 bases. This CDR3 is built from 15 residues. Trimming removed 4 bases from V and 4 bases from J; junction bases left unmatched: 3. Germline assignment: CDR1 SGHNT and CDR2 YYREEE (reference sequence). CDR3 DNA: TGTGCCAGCAGCACGGGACTAGCGGGACCAGATACGCAGTATTTT. This gives the protein CASSTGLAGPDTQYF.

This sequence joins TRBV27 and TRBJ2-7; 12 bases line up with TRBD2. The V gene end was trimmed by 6 bases and the J gene end by 5 bases; junction bases not matched to a gene: 14. Germline V gene sequence: CDR1 MNHEY, CDR2 SMNVEV (reference sequence). CDR3 length equals 17 residues. CDR3 sequence: CASRKAVLAGGPHEQYF. In DNA, the CDR3 is TGTGCCAGCAGGAAAGCCGTCCTAGCGGGAGGGCCACACGAGCAGTACTTC.

The chain couples TRBV10-3 to TRBJ2-7; tentative D call: TRBD1 (6 bases). Germline V CDR1 and CDR2: ENHRY, SYGVKD. With 6 bases removed from V and 0 bases from J, the gap between germline ends came to 18 bases. This CDR3 has 16 residues. The CDR3 region has the DNA TGTGCCATCAGGAGGGGAGAGAGGGACAACTCCTACGAGCAGTACTTC. It translates to CAIRRGERDNSYEQYF.